The 17 T cell receptor beta chains in this list originate from one sample, sequenced in a study of cytomegalovirus exposure and HLA in healthy donors. Measured with immunoSEQ multiplex PCR; TCRdb has only the in-frame clones, and not every one. Of about 330,000 clones in the sample, approximately 86% were seen once. Sequencing was carried out using PBMCs. These receptors were collected from a woman aged 25-40 years in good health and CMV-seropositive.

The gene calls are TRBV9 and TRBJ1-1, with D possibly TRBD1 on 6 matching bases. In germline, CDR1 is SGDLS, CDR2 YYNGEE. The CDR3 consists of 14 residues. The V end lost 0 bases, the J end lost 3 bases, and 9 bases lay between the germline ends. For the CDR3, the DNA is TGTGCCAGCAGCGTAGACGGGGGCGACACTGAAGCTTTCTTT. Encoded protein: CASSVDGGDTEAFF.

The chain combines TRBV7-2 with TRBJ2-7; D remains ambiguous. CDR1 and CDR2 (germline): SGHTA, FQGNSA. V was clipped by 2 bases and J by 6 bases, with 11 bases between them. The CDR3 length is 13 residues. This chain's CDR3 is CASSLTRPGEQYF. CDR3 coding DNA: TGTGCCAGCAGCTTAACCAGACCAGGCGAGCAGTACTTC. The variable domain in full, with the rest retrieved from reference TRBV7-2 and TRBJ2-7, is GAGVSQSPSNKVTEKGKDVELRCDPISGHTALYWYRQSLGQGLEFLIYFQGNSAPDKSGLPSDRFSAERTGGSVSTLTIQRTQQEDSAVYLCASSLTRPGEQYFGPGTRLTVT.

The J gene is TRBJ2-3, the V gene TRBV27; 10 positions agree with TRBD2. Germline loops: CDR1 MNHEY, CDR2 SMNVEV (reference sequence). The CDR3 spans 14 residues. J was trimmed by 4 bases and V by 4 bases; bases with no gene match: 2. This chain's CDR3 is CASSWSGGADTQYF. Here the CDR3 DNA reads TGTGCCAGCAGTTGGAGCGGGGGGGCAGATACGCAGTATTTT.

The gene calls are TRBV5-1 and TRBJ2-3, with 11 bases matching TRBD1. V lost 4 bases to trimming and J lost 6 bases; unmatched junction nucleotides: 4. The germline CDR1 and CDR2 sequences are SGHRS and YFSETQ. The CDR3 consists of 14 residues. The DNA for the CDR3 is TGCGCCAGCAGCCCTGGGACAGGGGGGGATACGCAGTATTTT. Amino acids: CASSPGTGGDTQYF.

The genes are TRBV29-1 and TRBJ2-7; 9 positions agree with TRBD2. The germline V gene has CDR1 SQVTM and CDR2 ANQGSEA. This CDR3 comprises 13 residues. V gave up 3 bases and J gave up 5 bases; unmatched junction bases: 5. The CDR3: CSVEQLAGHEQYF. The CDR3 DNA reads TGCAGCGTTGAGCAGCTAGCGGGGCACGAGCAGTACTTC.

V usage is TRBV2 and J usage is TRBJ2-2; 7 bases agree with TRBD2. CDR1 is SNHLY and CDR2 is FYNNEI in the germline V gene. Germline trimming cut 8 bases from V and 4 bases from J; bases unmatched to any gene: 1. CDR3 size: 12 residues. CDR3 amino acids: CASGRGTGELFF. The CDR3 DNA sequence: TGTGCCAGCGGGAGGGGCACCGGGGAGCTGTTTTTT.

The CDR3 reads CASSLGNIKQFF. Here the CDR3 DNA reads TGTGCCAGCAGCTTAGGCAACATCAAGCAGTTCTTC. The chain links TRBV13 to TRBJ2-1; D is undetermined. The ends were cut back, 0 bases at V and 11 bases at J, with 8 bases in the middle. The CDR3 has 12 amino acids. Germline assignment: CDR1 PRHDT and CDR2 FYEKMQ (reference sequence).

This clone was counted a single time. The chain combines TRBV5-8 with TRBJ2-2; TRBD2 matches 7 bases. V shed 9 bases and J 5 bases; nucleotides not matched to a gene: 10. Per germline, CDR1 SGHTS and CDR2 YDEGEE. This CDR3 has 14 amino acids. The chain's CDR3 is CATRGGAGTGELFF. CDR3 coding DNA: TGTGCCACTAGGGGCGGAGCGGGAACCGGGGAGCTGTTTTTT.

The chain combines TRBV27 with TRBJ2-3, with TRBD2 matching over 12 bases. V lost 2 bases to trimming and J lost 6 bases; unmatched junction nucleotides: 9. This CDR3 region has 17 residues. Germline CDR1 reads MNHEY; CDR2 reads SMNVEV (reference sequence). CDR3 residues: CASSLPRLAGGPDTQYF. For the CDR3, the DNA is TGTGCCAGCAGTTTACCCCGTCTAGCGGGGGGGCCCGATACGCAGTATTTT.

This CDR3 reads CASSLWIQPNSGSPPYEQYF. The CDR3 DNA reads TGTGCCAGCAGTTTATGGATCCAACCTAATAGCGGGAGCCCTCCCTACGAGCAGTACTTC. The rearrangement uses TRBV28 and TRBJ2-7, with 9 bases matching TRBD2. The CDR3 spans 20 residues. Germline loops: CDR1 MDHEN, CDR2 SYDVKM. V dropped 0 bases and J dropped 2; count of bases not matched to a gene: 17.

The gene calls are TRBV6-5 and TRBJ2-7; maybe TRBD2 (6 bases). There are 15 residues in the CDR3. V lost 3 bases and J lost 7, with 19 bases in between. From germline, CDR1 is MNHEY and CDR2 SVGAGI. CDR3 coding DNA: TGTGCCAGCAGTTATTCCCGGGCCGGGGGATGGGAGCAGTACTTC. Protein sequence: CASSYSRAGGWEQYF.

The genes are TRBV7-9 and TRBJ2-7, with D tentatively TRBD1 or TRBD2 (5 bases each). Between the trimmed V and J ends, which lost 1 base and 3 bases, there was a span of 13 bases. The CDR3 contains 15 residues. Germline V lookup: CDR1 SEHNR, CDR2 FQNEAQ (reference sequence). CDR3 nucleotide sequence: TGTGCCAGCAGCTTAGAGGGGAGAACTGGCTACGAGCAGTACTTC. Its translation: CASSLEGRTGYEQYF.

J is TRBJ1-6 and V is TRBV18, with TRBD1 identical over 8 bases. Germline lookup yields CDR1 KGHSH and CDR2 LQKENI. The CDR3 spans 16 residues. V shed 5 bases and J 7 bases; nucleotides not matched to a gene: 10. CDR3 in amino acids: CASSSATGGGNSPLHF. CDR3 in DNA: TGTGCCAGCTCATCAGCAACAGGGGGAGGCAATTCACCCCTCCACTTT. The full variable domain, in which reference TRBV18 and TRBJ1-6 provide the parts outside the CDR3, is NAGVMQNPRHLVRRRGQEARLRCSPMKGHSHVYWYRQLPEEGLKFMVYLQKENIIDESGMPKERFSAEFPKEGPSILRIQQVVRGDSAAYFCASSSATGGGNSPLHFGNGTRLTVT.

V is TRBV29-1 and J is TRBJ1-3, with D possibly TRBD1 on 5 matching bases. The CDR3 runs 14 residues. Between the trimmed V and J ends, which lost 2 bases and 5 bases, there was a span of 13 bases. Germline CDR1 and CDR2: SQVTM and ANQGSEA. The CDR3: CSVEIAQGRNTIYF. The CDR3 DNA reads as TGCAGCGTTGAAATAGCCCAGGGAAGAAACACCATATATTTT.

The chain employs TRBV28 and TRBJ1-5; tentatively, D is TRBD1 (5 bases). Trimming took 2 bases from V and 5 from J, leaving 10 bases between them. CDR1 MDHEN and CDR2 SYDVKM come from the germline V gene. This CDR3 contains 14 residues. CDR3 sequence reads: CASSLVQEDQPQHF. CDR3 coding DNA: TGTGCCAGCAGTTTAGTACAGGAGGATCAGCCCCAGCATTTT.

The genes are TRBV7-9 and TRBJ2-6; 8 bases match TRBD2. Germline CDR1 is SEHNR and CDR2 is FQNEAQ (reference sequence). The ends lost 1 base at V and 0 bases at J; junction bases unmatched: 8. This CDR3 has 19 residues. The CDR3 protein is CASSLVGTRGLSGANVLTF. The CDR3 DNA reads TGTGCCAGCAGCTTAGTGGGGACTAGAGGCCTCTCTGGGGCCAACGTCCTGACTTTC.

This chain joins TRBV4-1 and TRBJ1-1; D gene unclear. This CDR3 contains 16 residues. From germline, CDR1 is MGHRA and CDR2 YSYEKL. Between the trimmed V and J ends, which lost 0 bases and 1 base, there was a span of 12 bases. CDR3 in amino acids: CASSQDRERGNTEAFF. CDR3 in DNA: TGCGCCAGCAGCCAAGATAGGGAGCGGGGGAACACTGAAGCTTTCTTT.